This TCR beta chain was retrieved from a study of cytomegalovirus exposure and HLA in healthy donors. PCR employed 60 Vbeta and 13 Jbeta primers. Repertoires were generated with immunoSEQ multiplex PCR, while TCRdb's copy carries only in-frame clones and drops some. The sample records fewer than 150,000 clones, around 77% being singletons. Sequencing was performed on PBMCs. The TCR comes from a man in his thirties or forties in good health and CMV-seronegative.

CDR3 protein: CASSPGQGASTEAFF. The CDR3 DNA sequence: TGTGCCAGCAGCCCCGGACAGGGGGCTTCCACTGAAGCTTTCTTT. The chain combines TRBV6-5 with TRBJ1-1, with 11 nucleotides matching TRBD1. The CDR3 runs to 15 residues. CDR1 is MNHEY, CDR2 SVGAGI, per germline. Losses at the gene ends were 6 bases for V and 4 bases for J; bases not matched to a gene: 7.